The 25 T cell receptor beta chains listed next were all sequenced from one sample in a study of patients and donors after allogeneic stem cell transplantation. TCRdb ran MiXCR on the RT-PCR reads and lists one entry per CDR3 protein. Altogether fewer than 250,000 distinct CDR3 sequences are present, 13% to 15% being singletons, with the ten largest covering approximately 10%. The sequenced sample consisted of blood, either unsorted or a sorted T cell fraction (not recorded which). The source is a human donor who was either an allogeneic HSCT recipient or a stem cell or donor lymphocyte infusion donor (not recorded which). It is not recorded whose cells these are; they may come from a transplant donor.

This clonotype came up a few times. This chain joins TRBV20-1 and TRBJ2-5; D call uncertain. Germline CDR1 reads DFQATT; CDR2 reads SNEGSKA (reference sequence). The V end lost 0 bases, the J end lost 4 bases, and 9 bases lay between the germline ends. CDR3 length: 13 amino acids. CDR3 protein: CSARDLMGETQYF. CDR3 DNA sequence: TGCAGTGCTAGAGACTTGATGGGAGAGACCCAGTACTTC.

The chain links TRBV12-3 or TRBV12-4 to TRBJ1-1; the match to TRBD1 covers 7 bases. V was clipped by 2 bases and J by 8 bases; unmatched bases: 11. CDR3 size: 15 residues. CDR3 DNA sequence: TGTGCCAGCAGTTTATTCGTACGGGGGGGACAGGAAGCTTTCTTT. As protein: CASSLFVRGGQEAFF.

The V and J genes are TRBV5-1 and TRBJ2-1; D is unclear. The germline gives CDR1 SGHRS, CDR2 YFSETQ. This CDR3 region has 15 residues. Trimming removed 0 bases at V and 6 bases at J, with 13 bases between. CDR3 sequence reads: CASSLAGESSNEQFF. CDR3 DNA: TGCGCCAGCAGCTTGGCGGGCGAGAGCTCCAATGAGCAGTTCTTC.

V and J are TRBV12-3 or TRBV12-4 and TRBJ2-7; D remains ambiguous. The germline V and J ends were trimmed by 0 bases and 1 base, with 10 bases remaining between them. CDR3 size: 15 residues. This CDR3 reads CASSLALADSYEQYF. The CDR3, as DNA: TGTGCCAGCAGTTTAGCGTTGGCAGATTCCTACGAGCAGTACTTC.

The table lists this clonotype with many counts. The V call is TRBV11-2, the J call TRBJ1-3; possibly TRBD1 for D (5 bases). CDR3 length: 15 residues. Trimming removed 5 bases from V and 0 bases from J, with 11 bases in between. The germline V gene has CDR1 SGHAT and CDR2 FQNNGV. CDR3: CASSRLGTSGNTIYF. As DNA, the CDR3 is TGTGCCAGCAGCAGACTCGGGACCTCTGGAAACACCATATATTTT.

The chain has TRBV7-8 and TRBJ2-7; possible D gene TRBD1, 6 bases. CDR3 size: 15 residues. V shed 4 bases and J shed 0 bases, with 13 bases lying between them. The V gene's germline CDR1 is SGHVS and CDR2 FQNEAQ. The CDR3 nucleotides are TGTGCCAGCAGCTCCCGGACAGCCGTCTCCTACGAGCAGTACTTC. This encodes CASSSRTAVSYEQYF.

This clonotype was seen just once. CDR3: CSVAAGGGNTIYF. The DNA for the CDR3 is TGCAGCGTTGCGGCAGGGGGCGGAAACACCATATATTTT. The chain recombines TRBV29-1 with TRBJ1-3, with 8 bases lining up with TRBD1. V gave up 4 bases and J gave up 4 bases; unmatched junction bases: 3. CDR3 length: 13 residues. The V gene's germline CDR1 is SQVTM and CDR2 ANQGSEA. The full variable domain, in which reference TRBV29-1 and TRBJ1-3 provide the parts outside the CDR3, is SAVISQKPSRDICQRGTSLTIQCQVDSQVTMMFWYRQQPGQSLTLIATANQGSEATYESGFVIDKFPISRPNLTFSTLTVSNMSPEDSSIYLCSVAAGGGNTIYFGEGSWLTVV.

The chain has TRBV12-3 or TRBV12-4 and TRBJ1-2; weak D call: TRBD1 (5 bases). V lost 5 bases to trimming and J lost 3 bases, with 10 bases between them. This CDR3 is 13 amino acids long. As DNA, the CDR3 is TGTGCCAGCAGTCGAGGACAAGACTATGGCTACACCTTC. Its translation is CASSRGQDYGYTF.

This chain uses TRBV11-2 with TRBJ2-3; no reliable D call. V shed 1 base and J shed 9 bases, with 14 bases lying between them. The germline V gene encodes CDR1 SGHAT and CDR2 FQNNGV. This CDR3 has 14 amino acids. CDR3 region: CASSLGSAPLTQYF. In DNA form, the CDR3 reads TGTGCCAGCAGCTTAGGAAGCGCACCCTTGACGCAGTATTTT.

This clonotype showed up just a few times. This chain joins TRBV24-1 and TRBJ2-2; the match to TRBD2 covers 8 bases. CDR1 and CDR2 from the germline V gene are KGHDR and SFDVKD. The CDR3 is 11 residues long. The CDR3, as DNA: TGTCCGGGGGGGCTCACCGGGGAGCTGTTTTTT. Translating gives CPGGLTGELFF.

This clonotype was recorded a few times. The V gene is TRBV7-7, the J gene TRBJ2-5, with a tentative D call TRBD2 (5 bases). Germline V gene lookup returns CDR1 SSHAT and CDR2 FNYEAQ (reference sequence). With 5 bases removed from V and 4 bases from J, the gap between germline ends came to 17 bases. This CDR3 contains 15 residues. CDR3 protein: CASSLLLGPRETQYF. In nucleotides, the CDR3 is TGTGCCAGCAGCCTGCTACTAGGGCCCCGAGAGACCCAGTACTTC.

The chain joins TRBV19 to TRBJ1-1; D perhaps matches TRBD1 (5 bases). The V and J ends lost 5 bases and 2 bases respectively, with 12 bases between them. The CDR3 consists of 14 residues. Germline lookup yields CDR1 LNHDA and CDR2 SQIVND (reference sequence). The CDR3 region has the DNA TGTGCCAGTAGTCCACAGGTTTACAACACTGAAGCTTTCTTT. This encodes CASSPQVYNTEAFF.

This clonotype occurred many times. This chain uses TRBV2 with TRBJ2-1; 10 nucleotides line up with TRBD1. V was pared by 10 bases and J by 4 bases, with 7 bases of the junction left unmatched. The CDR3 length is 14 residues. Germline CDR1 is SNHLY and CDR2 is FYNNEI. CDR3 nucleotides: TGTGCCACCTCCCGGGACAGGGGTTACAATGAGCAGTTCTTC. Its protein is CATSRDRGYNEQFF.

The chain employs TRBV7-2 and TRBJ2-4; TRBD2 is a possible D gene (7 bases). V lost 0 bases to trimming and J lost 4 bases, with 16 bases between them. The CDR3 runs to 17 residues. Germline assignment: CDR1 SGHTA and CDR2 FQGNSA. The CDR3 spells CASSLAGRRGHKNIQYF. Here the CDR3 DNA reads TGTGCCAGCAGCTTAGCGGGAAGGCGGGGGCATAAAAACATTCAGTACTTC.

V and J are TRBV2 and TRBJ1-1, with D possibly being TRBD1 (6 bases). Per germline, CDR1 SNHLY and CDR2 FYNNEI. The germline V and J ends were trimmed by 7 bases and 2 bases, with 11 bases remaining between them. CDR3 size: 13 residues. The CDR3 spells CASTRTANTEAFF. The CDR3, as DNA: TGTGCCAGCACCCGGACAGCCAACACTGAAGCTTTCTTT.

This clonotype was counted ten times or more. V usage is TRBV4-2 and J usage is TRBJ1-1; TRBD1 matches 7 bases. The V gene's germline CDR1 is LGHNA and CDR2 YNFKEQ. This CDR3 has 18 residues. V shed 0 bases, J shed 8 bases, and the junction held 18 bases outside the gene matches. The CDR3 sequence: CASSQDFQGGFPGKEAFF. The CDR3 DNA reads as TGTGCCAGCAGCCAAGATTTCCAGGGGGGGTTCCCTGGTAAGGAAGCTTTCTTT.

CDR3 loop: CASIHRGRGNQPQHF. In DNA form, the CDR3 reads TGTGCCAGCATCCACAGGGGGCGTGGCAATCAGCCCCAGCATTTT. V and J are TRBV12-3 or TRBV12-4 and TRBJ1-5, with 9 bases matching TRBD1. The CDR3 runs 15 residues. V lost 7 bases, J lost 2 bases, and 6 bases stayed unmatched.

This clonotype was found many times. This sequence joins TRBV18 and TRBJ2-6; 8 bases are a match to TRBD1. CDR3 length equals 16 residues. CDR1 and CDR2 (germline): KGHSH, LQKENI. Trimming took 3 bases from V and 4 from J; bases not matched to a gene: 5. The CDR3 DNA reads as TGTGCCAGCTCACCTCAGGACAGGGCGGGGGCCAACGTCCTGACTTTC. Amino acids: CASSPQDRAGANVLTF.

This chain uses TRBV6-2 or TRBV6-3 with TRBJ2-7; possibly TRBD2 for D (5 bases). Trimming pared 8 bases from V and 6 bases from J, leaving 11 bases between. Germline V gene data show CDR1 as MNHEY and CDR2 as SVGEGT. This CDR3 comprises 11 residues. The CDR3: CASDEAGEQYF. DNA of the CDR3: TGTGCCAGCGACGAGGCGGGCGAGCAGTACTTC.

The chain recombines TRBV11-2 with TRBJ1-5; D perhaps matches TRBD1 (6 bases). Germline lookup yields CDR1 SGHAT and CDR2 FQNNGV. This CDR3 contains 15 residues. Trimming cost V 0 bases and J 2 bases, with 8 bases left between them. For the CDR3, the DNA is TGTGCCAGCAGCTTAGAGGGGGCTGGCAATCAGCCCCAGCATTTT. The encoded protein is CASSLEGAGNQPQHF.

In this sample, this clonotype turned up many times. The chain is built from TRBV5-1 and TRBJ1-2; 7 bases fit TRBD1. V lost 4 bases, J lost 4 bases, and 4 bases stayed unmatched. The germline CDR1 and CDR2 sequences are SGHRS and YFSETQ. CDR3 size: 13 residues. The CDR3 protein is CASSPQGFYGYTF. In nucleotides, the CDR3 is TGCGCCAGCAGCCCACAGGGGTTCTATGGCTACACCTTC.

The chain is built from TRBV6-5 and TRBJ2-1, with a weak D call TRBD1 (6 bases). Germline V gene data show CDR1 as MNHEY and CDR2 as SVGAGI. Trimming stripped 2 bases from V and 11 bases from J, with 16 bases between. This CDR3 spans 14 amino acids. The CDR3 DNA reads TGTGCCAGCAGTTACGCCTATTCGGACAGCAAGCAGTTCTTC. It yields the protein CASSYAYSDSKQFF.

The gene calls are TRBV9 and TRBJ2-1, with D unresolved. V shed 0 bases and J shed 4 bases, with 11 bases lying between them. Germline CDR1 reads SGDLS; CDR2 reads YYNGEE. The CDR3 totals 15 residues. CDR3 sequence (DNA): TGTGCCAGCAGCGTAGAACGGCAACCATACAATGAGCAGTTCTTC. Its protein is CASSVERQPYNEQFF.

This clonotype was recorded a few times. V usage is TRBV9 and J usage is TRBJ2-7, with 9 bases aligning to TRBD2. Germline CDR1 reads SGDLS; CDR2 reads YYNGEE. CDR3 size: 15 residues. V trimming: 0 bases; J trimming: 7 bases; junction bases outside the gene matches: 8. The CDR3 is CASSVGAGGSGEQYF. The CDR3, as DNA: TGTGCCAGCAGCGTAGGAGCGGGAGGTTCTGGGGAGCAGTACTTC.

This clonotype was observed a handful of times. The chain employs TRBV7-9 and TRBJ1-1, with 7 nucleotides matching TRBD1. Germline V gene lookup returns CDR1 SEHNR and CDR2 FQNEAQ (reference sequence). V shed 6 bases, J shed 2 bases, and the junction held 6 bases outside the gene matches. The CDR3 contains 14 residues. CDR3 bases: TGTGCCAGCAGAAACAGGGGCTCCAACACTGAAGCTTTCTTT. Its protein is CASRNRGSNTEAFF.